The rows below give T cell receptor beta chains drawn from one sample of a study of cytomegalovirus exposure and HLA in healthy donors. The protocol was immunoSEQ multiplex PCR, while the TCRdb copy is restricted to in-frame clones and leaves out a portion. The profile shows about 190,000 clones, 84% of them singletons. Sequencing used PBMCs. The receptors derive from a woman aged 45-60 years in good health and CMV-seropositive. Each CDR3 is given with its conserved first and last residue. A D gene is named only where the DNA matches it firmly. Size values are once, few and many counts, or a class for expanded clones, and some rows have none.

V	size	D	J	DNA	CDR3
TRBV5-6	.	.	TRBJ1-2	TGTGCCAGCAGCTTGGGGAGCGGCTACACCTTC	CASSLGSGYTF
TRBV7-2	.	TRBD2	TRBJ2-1	TGTGCCAGCAGCTTCCCTAGCGGGGGGGCCAATGAGCAGTTCTTC	CASSFPSGGANEQFF
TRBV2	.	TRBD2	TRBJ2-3	TGTGCCAGCATTAGCGGGGGGGGAAGCACAGATACGCAGTATTTT	CASISGGGSTDTQYF
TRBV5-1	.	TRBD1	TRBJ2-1	TGCGCCAGCAGCTCAGGACAGGGAGAGTTGGATGAGCAGTTCTTC	CASSSGQGELDEQFF
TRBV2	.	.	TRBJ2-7	TGTGCCAGCAGTGTGGGCACCTCCTACGAGCAGTACTTC	CASSVGTSYEQYF
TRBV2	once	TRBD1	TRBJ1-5	TGTGCCAGCAGTAACCGTAGAGACAGGGCTAATCAGCCCCAGCATTTT	CASSNRRDRANQPQHF
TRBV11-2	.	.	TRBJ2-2	TGTGCCAGCAGCTTAGGGTACAGGGTCGCCGGGGAGCTGTTTTTT	CASSLGYRVAGELFF
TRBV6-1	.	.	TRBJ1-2	TGTGCCAGCCAGCGGTCAGGGGCGCCGGATGGCTACACCTTC	CASQRSGAPDGYTF
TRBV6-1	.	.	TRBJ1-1	TGTGCCAGCAGGCACGATGCCTCAGGGAGGACTGAAGCTTTCTTT	CASRHDASGRTEAFF
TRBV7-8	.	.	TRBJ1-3	TGTGCCAGCAGCTTAGCCTCCAGGCCTGCAGGAAACACCATATATTTT	CASSLASRPAGNTIYF
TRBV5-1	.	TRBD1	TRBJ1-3	TGCGCCAGCAGGCCTCGGACAGGGCTTTGGACTGGAAACACCATATATTTT	CASRPRTGLWTGNTIYF
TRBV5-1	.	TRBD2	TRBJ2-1	TGCGCCAGCAGCCTAACTGGGCGGGGGGGCTCAGGTGAGCAGTTCTTC	CASSLTGRGGSGEQFF
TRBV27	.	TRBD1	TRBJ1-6	TGTGCCAGCACCACTCGGGACAGTTATTCACCCCTCCACTTT	CASTTRDSYSPLHF
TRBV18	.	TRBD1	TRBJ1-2	TGTGCCAGCTCCCCTACAGGAGGACAGGGCTATGGCTACACCTTC	CASSPTGGQGYGYTF
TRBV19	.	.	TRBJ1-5	TGTGCCAGTAGTATCCCCAGTGTCCCAGGCAATCAGCCCCAGCATTTT	CASSIPSVPGNQPQHF
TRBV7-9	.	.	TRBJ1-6	TGTGCCAGCAGCTTGGGGCCCCGGGGGGTGATTAATTCACCCCTCCACTTT	CASSLGPRGVINSPLHF
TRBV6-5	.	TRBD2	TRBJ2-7	TGTGCCAGCAAAACTAGCGGGGGCTTCTCCTACGAGCAGTACTTC	CASKTSGGFSYEQYF
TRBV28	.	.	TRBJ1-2	TGTGCCAGCAGTCCGACAATCTCCTATGGCTACACCTTC	CASSPTISYGYTF
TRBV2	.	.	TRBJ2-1	TGTGCCACCGGCGAGTGGGGCCTCTACAATGAGCAGTTCTTC	CATGEWGLYNEQFF
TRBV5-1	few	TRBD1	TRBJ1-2	TGCGCCAGCAGCCCGGGACAGGGGGGTGGCTACACCTTC	CASSPGQGGGYTF
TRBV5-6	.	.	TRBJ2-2	TGTGCCAGCAGGGAAGCAGGGGCGAACACCGGGGAGCTGTTTTTT	CASREAGANTGELFF
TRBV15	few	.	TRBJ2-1	TGTGCCACCAGCAGAGCTCGGGGGGCCCTTAGCTCCTACAATGAGCAGTTCTTC	CATSRARGALSSYNEQFF
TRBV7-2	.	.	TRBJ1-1	TGTGCCAGCACCTTCGGGTGGGGGGGCAACACTGAAGCTTTCTTT	CASTFGWGGNTEAFF
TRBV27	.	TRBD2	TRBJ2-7	TGTGCCAGCAGGCGGCTAGCGGCCTCCTACGAGCAGTACTTC	CASRRLAASYEQYF
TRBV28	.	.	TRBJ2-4	TGTGCCAGCAGTTATACAGGGTCGGACATTCAGTACTTC	CASSYTGSDIQYF
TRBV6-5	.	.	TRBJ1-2	TGTGCCAGCAGTCTCGGGGATGGCTACACCTTC	CASSLGDGYTF
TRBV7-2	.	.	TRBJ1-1	TGTGCCAGCACCGATGGGACACAATTTGAAGCTTTCTTT	CASTDGTQFEAFF
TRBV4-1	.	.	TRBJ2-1	TGCGCCAGCAGCCAAGCACTAGGAGACTCTAATGAGCAGTTCTTC	CASSQALGDSNEQFF
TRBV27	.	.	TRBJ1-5	TGTGCCAGCAGCGCTACAGGGTTGAATCAGCCCCAGCATTTT	CASSATGLNQPQHF
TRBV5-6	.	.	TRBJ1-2	TGTGCCAGCACGGGGGGGGCAAATCCCTATGGCTACACCTTC	CASTGGANPYGYTF
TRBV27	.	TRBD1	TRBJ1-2	TGTGCCTCCCGGACAGGGGTTGGCTACACCTTC	CASRTGVGYTF
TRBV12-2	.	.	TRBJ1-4	TGTGCAAGTCGCTTAGGGGGGGGATGTGAAAAACTGTTTTTT	CASRLGGGCEKLFF
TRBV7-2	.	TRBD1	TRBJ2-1	TGTGCCAGCAGCCTTGGATCCAGGGGGCGTGATGAGCAGTTCTTC	CASSLGSRGRDEQFF
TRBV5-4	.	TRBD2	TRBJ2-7	TGTGCCAGCAGCTTGGGGGGATCTAGCGGGGGGCTCTACGAGCAGTACTTC	CASSLGGSSGGLYEQYF
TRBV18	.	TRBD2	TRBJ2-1	TGTGCCAGCACTTACGGACTAGTGCAGTTCTTC	CASTYGLVQFF
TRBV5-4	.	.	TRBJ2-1	TGTGCCAGCAGCCCGGGACTCGAGCAGTTCTTC	CASSPGLEQFF
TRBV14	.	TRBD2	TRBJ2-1	TGTGCCAGCAGTTACGGACTAGCGGGGGAGAACTCCTACAATGAGCAGTTCTTC	CASSYGLAGENSYNEQFF
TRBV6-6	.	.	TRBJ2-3	TGTGCCAGCAGTTTAGCAGATACGCAGTATTTT	CASSLADTQYF
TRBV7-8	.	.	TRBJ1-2	TGTGCCAGCAGCTTAGGACGCCGGGACTATGGCTACACCTTC	CASSLGRRDYGYTF
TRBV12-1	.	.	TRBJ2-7	TGTGCCAGCAGCTTTGACAGAATGGAGCAGTACTTC	CASSFDRMEQYF
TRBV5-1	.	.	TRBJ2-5	TGCGCCAGCAACAGGAACCAAGAGACCCAGTACTTC	CASNRNQETQYF
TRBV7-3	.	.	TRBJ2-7	TGTGCCAGCAGCTTAACGGGCAGCCAGACCTACGAGCAGTACTTC	CASSLTGSQTYEQYF
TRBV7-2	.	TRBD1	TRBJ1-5	TGTGCCAGCAGCTTAGAAGGGGGCGGTCAGCCCCAGCATTTT	CASSLEGGGQPQHF
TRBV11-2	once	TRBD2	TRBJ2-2	TGTGCCAGCAGCTTGTTATCGGGCGGGGGGCTGAACACCGGGGAGCTGTTTTTT	CASSLLSGGGLNTGELFF
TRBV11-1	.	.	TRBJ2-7	TGTGCCAGCAGCCGAGCCCCAGGGGCAAACGAGCAGTACTTC	CASSRAPGANEQYF
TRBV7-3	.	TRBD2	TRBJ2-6	TGTGCCAGCAGTTCCGGGACTAGCGGGGGTTCTGGGGCCAACGTCCTGACTTTC	CASSSGTSGGSGANVLTF